The 13 T cell receptor beta chains listed next were all sequenced from one sample in a study of Ad26.COV2.S vaccination and SARS-CoV-2 variants. Described treatment: 15 to 20 received Ad26.COV2.S at low or high dose, single or two shots; 5 received placebo; per-sample allocation not given. At day 63 after the first vaccine or placebo injection, samples were drawn. The method was immunoSEQ multiplex PCR; TCRdb's version includes in-frame clones alone and lacks a portion of them. The sample lists 350,000 to 500,000 clones; around 90% were seen once. The sequenced sample was peripheral blood, obtained in a trial of Ad26.COV2.S vaccine versus placebo. These receptors were collected from a person aged 18 to 65 who received the Ad26.COV2.S COVID-19 vaccine or a placebo.

Concerning this clone itself: The same CDR3 is also encoded by other DNA sequences in this sample. V usage is TRBV7-8 and J usage is TRBJ2-5; D is ambiguous. Deletions cut 1 base from V and 2 bases from J, with 5 bases between. From germline, CDR1 is SGHVS and CDR2 FQNEAQ. The CDR3 runs 13 residues. CDR3 loop: CASSLDRQETQYF. The CDR3 DNA reads TGTGCCAGCAGCTTAGACAGACAAGAGACCCAGTACTTC.

V usage is TRBV15 and J usage is TRBJ2-7; D gene uncertain. The CDR3 totals 18 residues. Trimming removed 0 bases at V and 2 bases at J, with 20 bases between. CDR1 and CDR2 from the germline V gene are LNHNV and YYDKDF (reference sequence). CDR3 DNA sequence: TGTGCCACCAGCAGAGATCAAGGAAGGGATAGGCCTACCTACGAGCAGTACTTC. Amino acids: CATSRDQGRDRPTYEQYF.

The J gene is TRBJ2-7, the V gene TRBV5-1, with TRBD2 as a possible D gene (6 bases). Germline V gene lookup returns CDR1 SGHRS and CDR2 YFSETQ. V lost 5 bases and J lost 0, with 15 bases in between. CDR3 length: 15 amino acids. CDR3 in DNA: TGCGCCAGCAGTTCGCACCGGGACTTCTCCTACGAGCAGTACTTC. Residues: CASSSHRDFSYEQYF. The complete variable domain, with remaining parts taken from reference TRBV5-1 and TRBJ2-7, reads KAGVTQTPRYLIKTRGQQVTLSCSPISGHRSVSWYQQTPGQGLQFLFEYFSETQRNKGNFPGRFSGRQFSNSRSEMNVSTLELGDSALYLCASSSHRDFSYEQYFGPGTRLTVT.

This chain uses TRBV28 with TRBJ2-3, with 9 nucleotides matching TRBD2. Germline-derived CDR1 and CDR2 are MDHEN and SYDVKM. This CDR3 contains 17 residues. Germline trimming cut 3 bases from V and 4 bases from J; bases unmatched to any gene: 11. CDR3 protein: CASSLRNRGLAADTQYF. In nucleotides, the CDR3 is TGTGCCAGCAGTTTGCGAAACAGGGGACTAGCCGCAGATACGCAGTATTTT.

In its sample, this clone was seen once. J is TRBJ2-2 and V is TRBV19, with TRBD2 matching 8 bases. There are 16 residues in the CDR3. The germline gives CDR1 LNHDA, CDR2 SQIVND (reference sequence). With V trimmed by 2 bases and J by 4 bases, 6 bases remained unmatched. Written as DNA, the CDR3 is TGTGCCAGTAGTATATACGGGAGGGCCGGCACCGGGGAGCTGTTTTTT. It codes for CASSIYGRAGTGELFF.

The chain carries TRBV29-1 and TRBJ1-1; TRBD1 is a possible D gene (6 bases). The germline V and J ends were trimmed by 6 bases and 4 bases, with 21 bases remaining between them. CDR1 SQVTM and CDR2 ANQGSEA come from the germline V gene. The CDR3 runs 15 residues. The CDR3 nucleotides read TGCAGCGTCAGGGAGGACAGCCACGCTTCCACTGAAGCTTTCTTT. Translation gives CSVREDSHASTEAFF. The complete variable domain, with remaining parts taken from reference TRBV29-1 and TRBJ1-1, reads SAVISQKPSRDICQRGTSLTIQCQVDSQVTMMFWYRQQPGQSLTLIATANQGSEATYESGFVIDKFPISRPNLTFSTLTVSNMSPEDSSIYLCSVREDSHASTEAFFGQGTRLTVV.

The V call is TRBV19, the J call TRBJ2-2; tentatively, D is TRBD1 (7 bases). The germline V and J ends were trimmed by 6 bases and 5 bases, with 19 bases remaining between them. Germline CDR1 LNHDA, CDR2 SQIVND (reference sequence). The CDR3 sequence is 16 residues long. The CDR3 protein is CASSLTGRTGTGELFF. DNA for the CDR3: TGTGCCAGTAGCCTGACAGGGAGGACGGGGACCGGGGAGCTGTTTTTT.

The chain joins TRBV6-2 or TRBV6-3 to TRBJ2-7; TRBD1 matches at 10 bases. There are 15 residues in the CDR3. CDR1 MNHEY and CDR2 SVGEGT come from the germline V gene. V lost 5 bases, J lost 0 bases, and 4 bases stayed unmatched. The CDR3 DNA follows: TGTGCCAGCAGTCGGGACAGGGGAAACTCCTACGAGCAGTACTTC. Translation gives CASSRDRGNSYEQYF.

This chain uses TRBV9 with TRBJ2-3; a possible D gene is TRBD1 (6 bases). The CDR3 totals 16 residues. The V gene's germline CDR1 is SGDLS and CDR2 YYNGEE. Trimming took 2 bases from V and 0 from J, leaving 13 bases between them. CDR3 protein: CASSVLTGTSTDTQYF. In DNA form, the CDR3 reads TGTGCCAGCAGCGTCCTGACAGGTACTAGCACAGATACGCAGTATTTT.

The chain couples TRBV28 to TRBJ2-3; 13 bases are a match to TRBD2. With 6 bases clipped from V and 2 bases from J, the junction kept 5 bases outside the gene matches. The germline gives CDR1 MDHEN, CDR2 SYDVKM. The CDR3 covers 16 residues. The CDR3 DNA sequence: TGTGCCAGCAGCCTGGGACTAGCGGGGACCACAGATACGCAGTATTTT. It is translated as CASSLGLAGTTDTQYF.

This clone came up once. Other DNA sequences of this sample code for an identical CDR3. This chain links TRBV7-2 with TRBJ2-5, with D unclear. The V and J ends lost 1 base and 1 base respectively, with 4 bases between them. The CDR3 has 13 amino acids. The V gene's germline CDR1 is SGHTA and CDR2 FQGNSA. DNA for the CDR3: TGTGCCAGCAGCTTAGGACCCCAAGAGACCCAGTACTTC. Protein: CASSLGPQETQYF.

The chain employs TRBV28 and TRBJ2-7; D is unclear. CDR1 and CDR2 from the germline V gene are MDHEN and SYDVKM. CDR3 size: 12 residues. V was clipped by 2 bases and J by 5 bases, with 7 bases between them. The CDR3 loop is CASSLGLDEQYF. Here the CDR3 DNA reads TGTGCCAGCAGTTTAGGTTTGGACGAGCAGTACTTC.

The chain links TRBV6-5 to TRBJ2-4; D not resolved. Trimming cost V 6 bases and J 0 bases, with 6 bases left between them. There are 13 residues in the CDR3. Germline V lookup: CDR1 MNHEY, CDR2 SVGAGI. In DNA, the CDR3 is TGTGCCAGCAGGACACTAGCCAAAAACATTCAGTACTTC. Translating gives CASRTLAKNIQYF.